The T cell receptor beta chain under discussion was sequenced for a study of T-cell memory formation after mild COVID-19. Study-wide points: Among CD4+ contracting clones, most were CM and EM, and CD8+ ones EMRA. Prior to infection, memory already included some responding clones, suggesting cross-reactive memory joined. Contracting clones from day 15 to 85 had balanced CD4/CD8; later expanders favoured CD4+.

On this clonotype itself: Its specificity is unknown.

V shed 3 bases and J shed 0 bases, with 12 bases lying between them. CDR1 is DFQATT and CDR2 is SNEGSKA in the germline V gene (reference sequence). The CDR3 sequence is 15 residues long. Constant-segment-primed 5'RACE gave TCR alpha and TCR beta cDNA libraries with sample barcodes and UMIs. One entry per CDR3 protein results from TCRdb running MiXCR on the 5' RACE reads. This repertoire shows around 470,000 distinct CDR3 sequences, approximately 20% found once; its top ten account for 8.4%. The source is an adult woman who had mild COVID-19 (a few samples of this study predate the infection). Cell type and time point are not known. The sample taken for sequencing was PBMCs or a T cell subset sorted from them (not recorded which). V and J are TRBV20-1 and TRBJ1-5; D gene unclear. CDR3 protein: CSARAPGGSNQPQHF. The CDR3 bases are TGCAGTGCTAGGGCCCCGGGAGGTAGCAATCAGCCCCAGCATTTT.